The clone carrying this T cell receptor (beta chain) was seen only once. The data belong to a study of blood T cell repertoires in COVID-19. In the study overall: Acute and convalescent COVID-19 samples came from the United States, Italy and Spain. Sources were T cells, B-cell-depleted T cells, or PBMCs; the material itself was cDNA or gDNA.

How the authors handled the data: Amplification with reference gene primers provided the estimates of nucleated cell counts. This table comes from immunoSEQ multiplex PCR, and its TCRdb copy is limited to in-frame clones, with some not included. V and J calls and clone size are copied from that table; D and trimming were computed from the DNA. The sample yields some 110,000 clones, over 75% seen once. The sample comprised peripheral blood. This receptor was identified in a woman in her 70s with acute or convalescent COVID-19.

CDR3 nucleotides: TGTGCCAGCAGCGAGGCGGTGGGAAACACCATATATTTT. This codes for CASSEAVGNTIYF. This chain joins TRBV9 and TRBJ1-3; D ambiguous. The CDR3 consists of 13 residues. Between the trimmed V and J ends, which lost 3 bases and 4 bases, there was a span of 8 bases. Germline CDR1 is SGDLS and CDR2 is YYNGEE.